This T cell receptor beta chain was identified during a study of cytomegalovirus exposure and HLA in healthy donors. The PCR had 60 Vbeta and 13 Jbeta primers. Sequencing was performed with immunoSEQ multiplex PCR; in TCRdb, only in-frame clones are kept and a portion is missing. This sample has approximately 140,000 clones, with 60% to 85% found just once. V was pared by 4 bases and J by 4 bases, with 19 bases between. Germline lookup yields CDR1 SEHNR and CDR2 FQNEAQ (reference sequence). CDR3 length equals 16 residues. The receptor was derived from a woman aged 40 to 50 in good health and CMV-seropositive. The chain carries TRBV7-9 and TRBJ2-5, with D possibly matching TRBD1 (5 bases). Sequencing input: PBMCs. CDR3 DNA sequence: TGTGCCAGCAGCTCATCGCTCTCAGGGTTGCGAGAGACCCAGTACTTC. Protein product: CASSSSLSGLRETQYF.